One and the same sample provided the 2 T cell receptor beta chains below, sequenced in a study of glioma-infiltrating T cells after dendritic cell vaccination. The table came from immunoSEQ multiplex PCR; TCRdb's copy has only in-frame clones and leaves some out. The repertoire includes under 100,000 clones, approximately 81% of them detected once, and 2.5% to 3% sits in the top ten. Sequencing used blood, obtained before dendritic cell vaccination. The receptors shown here come from a human donor with glioblastoma.

V and J are TRBV6-1 and TRBJ2-1; TRBD2 might be the D (6 bases). V was pared by 1 base and J by 0 bases, with 10 bases between. Germline CDR1 MNHNS, CDR2 SASEGT. The CDR3 totals 16 residues. CDR3 sequence (DNA): TGTGCCAGCAGTGAAGGGGCAGCGGGCTCCTACAATGAGCAGTTCTTC. Its protein product is CASSEGAAGSYNEQFF.

The chain employs TRBV9 and TRBJ2-3; a possible D gene is TRBD2 (6 bases). V lost 4 bases and J lost 1, with 13 bases in between. Germline V lookup: CDR1 SGDLS, CDR2 YYNGEE. The CDR3 length is 15 residues. The CDR3 region has the DNA TGTGCCAGCAGCCTGGAGGGCCACGGCACAGATACGCAGTATTTT. It yields the protein CASSLEGHGTDTQYF. Full variable domain (missing parts from reference TRBV9 and TRBJ2-3): DSGVTQTPKHLITATGQRVTLRCSPRSGDLSVYWYQQSLDQGLQFLIQYYNGEERAKGNILERFSAQQFPDLHSELNLSSLELGDSALYFCASSLEGHGTDTQYFGPGTRLTVL.